A selection of T cell receptor beta chains follows, all from one sample in a study of CD8 T cells in Susac syndrome. TCRdb reanalysed the immunoSEQ multiplex PCR reads using MiXCR and keeps one entry per CDR3 protein. The table has around 270,000 distinct CDR3 sequences, 70% to 90% seen once. The sample was CD8+ T cells from PBMCs. All receptors derive from a human donor with multiple sclerosis. The CDR3 runs from the conserved cysteine through the conserved F or W. A D gene is named only where the DNA matches it firmly. The size entry is marked missing in some rows and otherwise reads once, few, many or a size class.

V	size	D	J	DNA	CDR3
TRBV5-4	once	TRBD2	TRBJ2-5	TGTGCCAGCAGCTTGTTTCTAGGCCGGACTAGCGGGAGTAAGAGAACCCAGTACTTC	CASSLFLGRTSGSKRTQYF
TRBV30	NA	NA	TRBJ1-1	TGTGCCTGGAGCCTAGGTATTGCCAACACTGAAGCTTTCTTT	CAWSLGIANTEAFF
TRBV28	NA	NA	TRBJ2-7	TGTGCCAGCAGGCCCACAGGGATAGCCTACGAGCAGTACTTC	CASRPTGIAYEQYF
TRBV19	NA	NA	TRBJ2-7	TGTGCCAGTAGTATAGCCAGAGCCTCCTACGAGCAGTACTTC	CASSIARASYEQYF
TRBV4-3	NA	NA	TRBJ2-7	TGCGCCAGCAGCCAAGAGGCAAGACCCACAACCGAGCAGTACTTC	CASSQEARPTTEQYF
TRBV4-3	NA	NA	TRBJ1-3	TGCGCCAGCAGCCAAGATCTCCCGAGCTCTGGAAACACCATATATTTT	CASSQDLPSSGNTIYF
TRBV9	NA	TRBD2	TRBJ2-5	TGTGCCAGCAGCGTAGAACACCCGGGACTAGTAAAGGTGACGGAAGAGACCCAGTACTTC	CASSVEHPGLVKVTEETQYF
TRBV4-2	NA	TRBD2	TRBJ2-7	TGTGCCAGCAGCCAAGATGGGCCCGGGACTAGCGGGTCCTACGAGCAGTACTTC	CASSQDGPGTSGSYEQYF
TRBV15	NA	NA	TRBJ1-5	TGTGCCACCAGCAGAGATCCCCTAACGGGCGGTCAGCCCCAGCATTTT	CATSRDPLTGGQPQHF
TRBV4-3	NA	TRBD2	TRBJ2-3	TGCGCCAGCAGCCAAGAGGTACTAGCGGGAGGATCCACAGATACGCAGTATTTT	CASSQEVLAGGSTDTQYF
TRBV19	NA	NA	TRBJ2-7	TGTGCCACCCGAACTGACCAACGCTTCGGAAAGCAGTACTTC	CATRTDQRFGKQYF
TRBV11-3	NA	NA	TRBJ2-1	TGTGCCAGCAGCTCAGGCTCGGATGAGCAGTTCTTC	CASSSGSDEQFF
TRBV5-6	NA	NA	TRBJ2-7	TGTGCCAGCAGCATAGACAGCTCCTACAAGCAGTACTTC	CASSIDSSYKQYF
TRBV12-3/TRBV12-4	NA	NA	TRBJ2-3	TGTGCCAGCAGTCCTTGGGGGACCAAAATAAGCACAGATACGCAGTATTTT	CASSPWGTKISTDTQYF
TRBV4-1	NA	NA	TRBJ1-3	TGCGCCAGCAGCCAAGTCGGGGACTCTGGAAACACCATATATTTT	CASSQVGDSGNTIYF
TRBV13	few	NA	TRBJ2-7	TGTGCCAGCAGCCCGGACGAAGGGAGCTCCTACGAGCAGTACTTC	CASSPDEGSSYEQYF
TRBV7-9	NA	NA	TRBJ2-7	TGTGCCAGCAGCCATAAGTTACGAGAGGCCGAGCAGTACTTC	CASSHKLREAEQYF
TRBV29-1	NA	NA	TRBJ2-2	TGCTCGGGAATAGAATCCACCGGGGAGCTGTTTTTT	CSGIESTGELFF